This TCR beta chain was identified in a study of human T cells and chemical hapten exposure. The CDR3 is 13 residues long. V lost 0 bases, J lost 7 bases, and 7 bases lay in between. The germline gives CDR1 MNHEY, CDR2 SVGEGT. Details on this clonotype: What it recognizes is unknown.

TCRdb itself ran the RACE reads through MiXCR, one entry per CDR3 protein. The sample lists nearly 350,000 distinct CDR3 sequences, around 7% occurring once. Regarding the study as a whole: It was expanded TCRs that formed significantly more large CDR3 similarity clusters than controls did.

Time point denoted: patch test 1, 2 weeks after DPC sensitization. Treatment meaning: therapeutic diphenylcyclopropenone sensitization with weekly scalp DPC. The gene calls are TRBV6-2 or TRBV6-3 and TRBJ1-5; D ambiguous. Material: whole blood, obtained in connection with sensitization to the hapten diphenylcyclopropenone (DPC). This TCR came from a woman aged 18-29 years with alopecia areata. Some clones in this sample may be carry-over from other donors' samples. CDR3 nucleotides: TGTGCCAGCAGTTACTCGGGTTCCCAGCCCCAGCATTTT. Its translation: CASSYSGSQPQHF.